A selection of T cell receptor beta chains follows, all from one sample in a study of T cell responses to AZD1222 COVID-19 vaccine. TCRdb's table, derived via immunoSEQ multiplex PCR, lists solely in-frame clones and lacks some. The sample has tens of thousands of clones; approximately 88% are singletons. The sequenced sample was peripheral blood, obtained 28 days after the second AZD1222 dose. The receptors here all came from an adult who received the AZD1222 COVID-19 vaccine. CDR3s include the opening cysteine and the closing phenylalanine or tryptophan. D genes are given only for firm matches. The size of a clone is reported for some rows only, either as once, few or many, or as a class for expanded clones.

d_call | clone_size | j_call | v_call | cdr3_nt | cdr3_aa
. | few | TRBJ2-7 | TRBV12-3/TRBV12-4 | TGTGCCAGCAGCAGTCAGGGCAACGAGCAGTACTTC | CASSSQGNEQYF
. | . | TRBJ1-1 | TRBV9 | TGTGCCAGCAGCGTAGGGTTGGCGGGATCTTCTCCCACTGAAGCTTTCTTT | CASSVGLAGSSPTEAFF
. | . | TRBJ1-6 | TRBV18 | TGTGCCAGCTCCCCGGGGGGAGATTCACCCCTCCACTTT | CASSPGGDSPLHF
TRBD2 | . | TRBJ2-1 | TRBV7-2 | TGTGCCAGCACCCATAGCGGGGCGTACAATGAGCAGTTCTTC | CASTHSGAYNEQFF
TRBD1 | . | TRBJ1-1 | TRBV7-3 | TGTGCCAGCAGCCCGACAGGGACGGAGACTGAAGCTTTCTTT | CASSPTGTETEAFF
. | . | TRBJ1-2 | TRBV6-1 | TGTGCCAGCAGTGAAGGAGCAGGTGACTATGGCTACACCTTC | CASSEGAGDYGYTF
. | . | TRBJ1-2 | TRBV11-2 | TGTGCCAGCAGCTTAGGCAGAGTTTTGGGCTATGGCTACACCTTC | CASSLGRVLGYGYTF
. | few | TRBJ1-6 | TRBV6-6 | TGTGCCAGCAGAGTAGCCTCTAATAATTCACCCCTCCACTTT | CASRVASNNSPLHF
. | . | TRBJ1-1 | TRBV4-2 | TGTGCCAGCAGCCAAGAATTGTCGGTCACTGAAGCTTTCTTT | CASSQELSVTEAFF
. | . | TRBJ2-7 | TRBV27 | TGTGCCAGCAGTTACCGGGTATCTACCTACGAGCAGTACTTC | CASSYRVSTYEQYF
. | . | TRBJ2-7 | TRBV11-2 | TGTGCCAGCAGCTTAGATAGGTCCTCCGAGCAGTACTTC | CASSLDRSSEQYF
TRBD1 | . | TRBJ1-2 | TRBV10-3 | TGTGCCATCAGCGGGGAGGTTGAGGGGGCTCGCTACACCTTC | CAISGEVEGARYTF
. | . | TRBJ1-2 | TRBV3-1/TRBV3-2 | TGTGCCAGCAGCCAAGTGGGGCAGGGAGGGTATGGCTACACCTTC | CASSQVGQGGYGYTF
. | . | TRBJ2-3 | TRBV6-4 | TGTGCCAGCAGTCGGGAACCGGGAAGCACAGATACGCAGTATTTT | CASSREPGSTDTQYF
. | once | TRBJ1-3 | TRBV9 | TGTGCCAGCAGCGGGACAGTTACTGGAAACACCATATATTTT | CASSGTVTGNTIYF
. | . | TRBJ1-4 | TRBV12-3/TRBV12-4 | TGTGCCAGCAGCCTAGCCATTGAAAAACTGTTTTTT | CASSLAIEKLFF
. | . | TRBJ2-7 | TRBV11-1 | TGTGCCAGCAGCGTCCCGGGACTCTCGTTCGAGCAGTACTTC | CASSVPGLSFEQYF
TRBD1 | . | TRBJ1-2 | TRBV7-9 | TGTGCCAGCAGCTTAGAAGGGACAGGGGCGTCGGGCTATGGCTACACCTTC | CASSLEGTGASGYGYTF
TRBD1 | few | TRBJ1-1 | TRBV11-2 | TGTGCCAGCAGCATTCGGGACAGGAACACTGAAGCTTTCTTT | CASSIRDRNTEAFF
. | . | TRBJ1-1 | TRBV10-3 | TGTGCCATCAGTGAGTCGGCAGGTATAGGGACTGAAGCTTTCTTT | CAISESAGIGTEAFF
TRBD2 | . | TRBJ2-2 | TRBV19 | TGTGCCAGTAAAACTAGCGGGGGCCGGGGCACCGGGGAGCTGTTTTTT | CASKTSGGRGTGELFF
. | . | TRBJ1-6 | TRBV23-1 | TGCGCCAGCAACCGGTTTGGGCCCTCCAGCAGGGCCGATAATTCACCCCTCCACTTT | CASNRFGPSSRADNSPLHF
TRBD1 | . | TRBJ1-4 | TRBV27 | TGTGCCAGCAGGACAGGGACTGCAACTAATGAAAAACTGTTTTTT | CASRTGTATNEKLFF
TRBD2 | . | TRBJ2-5 | TRBV13 | TGTGCCAGCAGCTCCTCGACTAGCGGGGGGGTGGAGACCCAGTACTTC | CASSSSTSGGVETQYF
TRBD1 | . | TRBJ2-3 | TRBV9 | TGTGCCAGCAGCGAAGGGGGCAGGGGCCCAGATACGCAGTATTTT | CASSEGGRGPDTQYF
. | . | TRBJ1-4 | TRBV19 | TGTGCCAGTGGGTGGGGAGGAACGGAGGATGAAAAACTGTTTTTT | CASGWGGTEDEKLFF
TRBD2 | . | TRBJ2-1 | TRBV28 | TGTGCCAGCAGCGGGGCTAGCGGGGGGGATCTCGAGGAGCAGTTCTTC | CASSGASGGDLEEQFF
. | . | TRBJ1-1 | TRBV28 | TGTGCCAGCAGGGGAGCAGCCCTTATGAACACTGAAGCTTTCTTT | CASRGAALMNTEAFF
. | . | TRBJ2-3 | TRBV2 | TGTGCCAGCACCACCCTGGCAGATACGCAGTATTTT | CASTTLADTQYF
. | . | TRBJ1-6 | TRBV5-1 | TGCGCCAGCAGCTTGGAGGGGCCCGGGAATTCACCCCTCCACTTT | CASSLEGPGNSPLHF
. | . | TRBJ1-2 | TRBV4-3 | TGCGCCAGCAGCCAAGAGGGGGGGCCGGTCTATGGCTACACCTTC | CASSQEGGPVYGYTF
. | . | TRBJ1-2 | TRBV9 | TGTGCCAGCAGCGTGGGGGACTATGGCTACACCTTC | CASSVGDYGYTF
TRBD2 | . | TRBJ2-3 | TRBV3-1/TRBV3-2 | TGTGCCAGCAGCCCACGGACTAGTAGCACAGATACGCAGTATTTT | CASSPRTSSTDTQYF
. | . | TRBJ2-7 | TRBV5-1 | TGCGCCAGCAGCGGTCAGGGCAGCTACGAGCAGTACTTC | CASSGQGSYEQYF
. | . | TRBJ2-7 | TRBV19 | TGTGCCAGTAGTAACACAGCGTCAACCCTCTACGAGCAGTACTTC | CASSNTASTLYEQYF
TRBD1 | . | TRBJ1-4 | TRBV5-4 | TGTGCCAGCAGCCAGGGACAGAGTAATGAAAAACTGTTTTTT | CASSQGQSNEKLFF
TRBD1 | . | TRBJ1-5 | TRBV19 | TGTGCCAGTAGTATAGTGCAGGGGGCGATTCAGCCCCAGCATTTT | CASSIVQGAIQPQHF
. | . | TRBJ1-5 | TRBV7-9 | TGTGCCAGCAGCCAATCGTTGGGGAGGCCGAGCAATCAGCCCCAGCATTTT | CASSQSLGRPSNQPQHF
TRBD2 | . | TRBJ2-1 | TRBV5-1 | TGCGCCAGCAGCTTGGGGCTAGCGGCCTACAATGAGCAGTTCTTC | CASSLGLAAYNEQFF
TRBD1 | once | TRBJ2-1 | TRBV5-4 | TGTGCCAGCAGCCCTACCGGGACAGGGTCGGAGCAGTTCTTC | CASSPTGTGSEQFF
. | . | TRBJ1-5 | TRBV2 | TGTGCCAGCAGTGACATGGCAGGGTATCAGCCCCAGCATTTT | CASSDMAGYQPQHF
TRBD1 | . | TRBJ2-7 | TRBV6-5 | TGTGCCAGCAGTTACTCGAGACAGGGGGACTACGAGCAGTACTTC | CASSYSRQGDYEQYF
. | . | TRBJ1-1 | TRBV7-9 | TGTGCCAGCAGCTTTGACGGGCGCACTGAAGCTTTCTTT | CASSFDGRTEAFF
. | . | TRBJ1-2 | TRBV3-1/TRBV3-2 | TGTGCCAGCAGCCTCCCCGAGAGGGGTGGCGGCTACACCTTC | CASSLPERGGGYTF
. | . | TRBJ2-7 | TRBV3-1/TRBV3-2 | TGTGCCAGCAGCCATTTGACGCGGTACGAGCAGTACTTC | CASSHLTRYEQYF
. | . | TRBJ1-4 | TRBV11-2 | TGTGCCAGCAGCCCCGTTAGCGGAAAACTGTTTTTT | CASSPVSGKLFF
TRBD1 | . | TRBJ1-1 | TRBV2 | TGTGCCAGCGCCCATCGACACAGGGGGAACACTGAAGCTTTCTTT | CASAHRHRGNTEAFF
. | . | TRBJ1-5 | TRBV7-2 | TGTGCCAGCAGCTTAGAGGTTGGCCGTTATCAGCCCCAGCATTTT | CASSLEVGRYQPQHF
. | few | TRBJ1-5 | TRBV4-1 | TGCGCCAGCAGCCCCTGGACAGATAATCAGCCCCAGCATTTT | CASSPWTDNQPQHF
. | . | TRBJ2-5 | TRBV7-3 | TGTGCCAGCAGCCGCCAAGGGGCTCAAGAGACCCAGTACTTC | CASSRQGAQETQYF
. | . | TRBJ1-5 | TRBV7-2 | TGTGCCAGCAGCTTAAAGGCAGGTCCCAATCAGCCCCAGCATTTT | CASSLKAGPNQPQHF